This entry lists 6 T cell receptor beta chains sequenced from one sample in a study of blood T cells in healthy people across ages. Then a second PCR, running about 7 to 11 cycles, was carried out with a sample-barcoded 5' primer and a J-beta primer mix. TCRdb fed the 5' RACE reads into MiXCR, producing one record per CDR3 protein. The sample lists 800,000 or so distinct CDR3 sequences; 20% to 30% were seen once. These data also formed part of another study, on T cells of mothers and their children.

The sequenced sample was blood. The receptors derive from a boy younger than 18 in good health.

This clonotype was recorded a few times. An end of the junction differs from the germline gene, which may be a read error. This chain connects TRBV7-7 to TRBJ2-2; TRBD2 agrees at 7 bases. The V gene's germline CDR1 is SSHAT and CDR2 FNYEAQ (reference sequence). The CDR3 runs 15 residues. The CDR3 region is CASSLRGENTGELFF. The CDR3 DNA reads as TGTGCTAGCAGCTTACGGGGGGAGAACACCGGGGAGCTGTTTTTT.

The chain combines TRBV9 with TRBJ2-2; D is unresolved. This CDR3 has 14 residues. Trimming removed 0 bases at V and 6 bases at J, with 9 bases between. The germline V gene has CDR1 SGDLS and CDR2 YYNGEE. CDR3 sequence reads: CASSVDLTAGELFF. The CDR3 coding sequence is TGTGCCAGCAGCGTAGACCTTACGGCCGGGGAGCTGTTTTTT. Looking up the rest from reference TRBV9 and TRBJ2-2 gives the full variable domain: DSGVTQTPKHLITATGQRVTLRCSPRSGDLSVYWYQQSLDQGLQFLIQYYNGEERAKGNILERFSAQQFPDLHSELNLSSLELGDSALYFCASSVDLTAGELFFGEGSRLTVL.

V gene TRBV29-1 combines with J gene TRBJ1-2, with TRBD1 matching 8 bases. The trim removed 6 bases at V and 8 bases at J, leaving 8 bases unmatched. The CDR3 is 12 residues long. Germline CDR1 SQVTM, CDR2 ANQGSEA. The CDR3 loop reads CSVGDRGGGYTF. Written as DNA, the CDR3 is TGCAGCGTCGGAGACAGGGGAGGCGGCTACACCTTC.

This sequence joins TRBV11-1 and TRBJ2-1, with 7 bases matching TRBD2. The V gene's germline CDR1 is SGHAT and CDR2 FQDESV (reference sequence). The V gene end was trimmed by 1 base and the J gene end by 5 bases; junction bases not matched to a gene: 5. The CDR3 has 15 amino acids. This CDR3 is CASSLDGGRDNEQFF. In DNA form, the CDR3 reads TGTGCCAGCAGCTTAGACGGGGGGAGAGACAATGAGCAGTTCTTC. The whole variable domain, filled in from reference TRBV11-1 and TRBJ2-1, reads EAEVAQSPRYKITEKSQAVAFWCDPISGHATLYWYRQILGQGPELLVQFQDESVVDDSQLPKDRFSAERLKGVDSTLKIQPAELGDSAMYLCASSLDGGRDNEQFFGPGTRLTVL.

This clonotype was counted only a few times. V is TRBV30 and J is TRBJ2-7; D not resolved. This CDR3 contains 13 residues. The ends were cut back, 2 bases at V and 3 bases at J, with 11 bases in the middle. CDR1 and CDR2 (germline): GTSNPN, SVGIG (reference sequence). CDR3 bases: TGTGCCTGGAGTAAGGCCGCAGACTACGAGCAGTACTTC. Translated, it gives CAWSKAADYEQYF.

This clonotype was detected a few times. The V and J genes are TRBV28 and TRBJ1-1, with D uncertain. Germline loops: CDR1 MDHEN, CDR2 SYDVKM. Trimming removed 6 bases at V and 0 bases at J, with 8 bases between. The CDR3 totals 13 residues. CDR3 nucleotides: TGTGCCAGCAGAACCCGGGTGAACACTGAAGCTTTCTTT. Translating it yields CASRTRVNTEAFF.